The present T cell receptor (beta chain) was sequenced within a study of cytomegalovirus exposure and HLA in healthy donors. The wider study: The roughly 120 million unique TCR beta sequences, from roughly 170 million T cells, were found by an earlier analysis. Ancestry clustering placed 70% to 90% of approximately 420 genotyped donors in the Caucasian-associated cluster. Study-level points and caveats: Many donors shared some public TCRs, even though most TCR sequences were rare. No immune exposure information besides CMV serostatus was available.

This clone was observed a handful of times. The antigen remains unidentified. Germline-derived CDR1 and CDR2 are SGHRS and YFSETQ. The CDR3 has 15 residues. J lost 7 bases, V lost 0 bases, and 5 bases had no gene match. PCR employed 60 Vbeta and 13 Jbeta primers. TCRdb's copy holds only in-frame clones and misses some; the assay was immunoSEQ multiplex PCR. The table has 150,000 to 200,000 clones, approximately 84% seen once. Sequencing was carried out using PBMCs. The chain links TRBV5-1 to TRBJ2-2; 8 nucleotides line up with TRBD1. This TCR was sampled from a girl aged 10 to 17 in good health and CMV-seropositive. This chain's CDR3 is CASSLAAGGFGELFF. The CDR3 DNA reads as TGCGCCAGCAGCTTGGCGGCAGGGGGCTTCGGGGAGCTGTTTTTT.